This T cell receptor (beta chain) was recorded in a study of monozygotic twins with inflammatory bowel disease (dated by TCRdb to the late 2010s). As for the study more broadly: The complete study included 28 monozygotic twin pairs: 19 IBD-discordant Danish pairs and nine German pairs, of which four were IBD-concordant and five were IBD-discordant. Within discordant pairs, disease-associated traits were sought mainly by comparing IBD patients with their genetically identical healthy co-twins. Each individual had, on average, about 151 000 unique TCRalpha sequences and 181 000 unique TCRbeta sequences available for analysis. General findings and caveats noted by the study authors: The analysis was unable to tell apart different T cell subtypes. Background noise and inter-individual variability may have been introduced into the repertoires by the differing immunosuppressive treatments among patients. No single strong signal or clonotype linked to IBD turned up in the results, so the idea that one exists was not supported. Repertoire similarity did not differ between concordant and discordant twins, which could be due to limited statistical power. IBD patients shared fewer clonotypes with other individuals than healthy twins did, most markedly in patients showing signs of disease activity. Measured by the inverse Simpson index, TCRbeta repertoire diversity was lower in IBD patients than in their healthy co-twins.

From cysteine to phenylalanine, the CDR3 is 16 amino acids long. The coding DNA is unavailable. The germline V gene encodes CDR1 SEHNR and CDR2 FQNEAQ (reference sequence). Libraries were built with 5' RACE. Each TCR library was prepared from 3,500 to 4,500 ng of total RNA. For each sample, cDNA was synthesized in eight separate reactions using SMARTScribe reverse transcriptase. During cDNA synthesis, template switching introduced unique molecular identifiers that contained a 6-nucleotide sample barcode. TCRalpha and TCRbeta cDNA was amplified by two nested PCRs of roughly 16 and 10 cycles, with bead purification after each PCR. Before amplification, the cDNA was treated with uracil DNA-glycosylase and purified using the QIAquick PCR purification kit. The second PCR added Illumina TruSeq-compatible adapters along with sample-specific barcodes. TapeStation and Qubit were used to check library quality and concentration, and 5 to 5.5 ng of each library was pooled. The pooled libraries were sequenced with 2 x 100 bp reads and custom sequencing primers on an Illumina HiSeq2500 single-index Rapid Run. The paper's data handling went like this. PCR and sequencing errors were corrected by UMI-based consensus assembly using MiGEC version 1.2.6. MiXCR version 2.1.1 was used to carry out V(D)J alignment, clonotype assembly and CDR3 extraction. Gene usage, clonotype sharing and MAIT/NKT TCR abundance were normalised by analysing the top 1000, 10 000 and 20 000 clonotypes per sample. Diversity was computed as the inverse Simpson index with the vegan R package after downsampling to 27 000 UMIs. Paired Mann-Whitney U tests on discordant twin pairs were used, with Benjamini-Hochberg multiple-testing correction. TCRdb reprocessed the reads; each CDR3 protein sequence makes one entry, and DNA is unavailable. TCRdb, rather than the study authors, made the V and J calls. The sample's table lists a count of a few hundred thousand distinct CDR3 sequences. Of the sample, less than 2% is held by the ten largest clones.

A note on this clonotype: Its cognate antigen has yet to be identified.

From each donor, a roughly 2.7 ml peripheral blood sample was collected into PAXgene tubes and kept at -80 degrees C. Without T cell sorting, total RNA was isolated from whole blood using the PAXgene blood miRNA kit on an automated QIAcube. Peripheral blood from monozygotic twin pairs who were concordant or discordant for inflammatory bowel disease underwent deep TCRalpha and TCRbeta repertoire profiling using unique molecular barcoding. Smoking habits were recorded for all twin pairs, with individuals classified as current, former or never smokers. The chain joins TRBV7-9 to TRBJ1-4; TCRdb calls TRBD1, which cannot be checked without DNA. What was sequenced was blood. The source is a human donor with ulcerative colitis or Crohn's disease, or a healthy co-twin of an affected twin (not recorded which). The CDR3: CASSSTIGGLREKLFF.